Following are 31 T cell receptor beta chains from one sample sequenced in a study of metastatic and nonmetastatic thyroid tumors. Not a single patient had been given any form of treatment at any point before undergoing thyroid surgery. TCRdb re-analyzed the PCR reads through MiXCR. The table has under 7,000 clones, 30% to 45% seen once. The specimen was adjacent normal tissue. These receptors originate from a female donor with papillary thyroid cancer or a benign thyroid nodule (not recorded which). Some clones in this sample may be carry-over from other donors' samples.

CDR3: CASSFTLTGGGGYTF. The DNA for the CDR3 is TGTGCCAGCAGTTTCACATTAACAGGGGGTGGGGGCTACACCTTC. This rearrangement joins TRBV28 to TRBJ1-2, with 8 bases fitting TRBD1. The junction had 11 bases not matched to a gene; V was cut back by 3 bases and J by 8 bases. The length of the CDR3 is 15 residues. Germline V gives CDR1 MDHEN, CDR2 SYDVKM.

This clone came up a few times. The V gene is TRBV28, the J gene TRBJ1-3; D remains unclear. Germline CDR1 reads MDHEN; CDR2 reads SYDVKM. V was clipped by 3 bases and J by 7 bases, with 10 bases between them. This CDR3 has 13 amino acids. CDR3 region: CASSFPPWNTIYF. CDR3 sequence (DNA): TGTGCCAGCAGTTTCCCTCCTTGGAACACCATATATTTT.

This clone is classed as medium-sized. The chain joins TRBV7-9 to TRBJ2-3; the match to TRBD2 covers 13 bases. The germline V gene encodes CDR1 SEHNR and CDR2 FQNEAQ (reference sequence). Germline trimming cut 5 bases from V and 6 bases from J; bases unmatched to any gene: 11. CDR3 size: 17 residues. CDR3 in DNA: TGTGCCAGCAGCCCCCCGGGACTAGCGGGAAGAGGGGATACGCAGTATTTT. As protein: CASSPPGLAGRGDTQYF.

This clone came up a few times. This CDR3 reads CASSGGDSYNEQFF. CDR3 DNA sequence: TGCGCCAGCAGTGGCGGGGACTCCTACAATGAGCAGTTCTTC. This sequence joins TRBV10-2 and TRBJ2-1, with D tentatively TRBD2 (6 bases). CDR1 is WSHSY and CDR2 is SAAADI in the germline V gene. V lost 4 bases and J 0 bases, leaving 7 bases between the germline ends. There are 14 residues in the CDR3.

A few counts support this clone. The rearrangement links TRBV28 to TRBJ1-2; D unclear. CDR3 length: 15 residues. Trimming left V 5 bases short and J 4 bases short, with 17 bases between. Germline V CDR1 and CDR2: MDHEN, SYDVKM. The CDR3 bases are TGTGCCAGCAGTCCCCCTTTCGGGAGTAGCTATGGCTACACCTTC. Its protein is CASSPPFGSSYGYTF.

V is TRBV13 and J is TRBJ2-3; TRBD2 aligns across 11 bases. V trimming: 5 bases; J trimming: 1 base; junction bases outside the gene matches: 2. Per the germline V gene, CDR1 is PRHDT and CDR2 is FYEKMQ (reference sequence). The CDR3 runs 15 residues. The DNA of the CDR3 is TGTGCCAGCAGCCCGGGACTAGCGGGCACAGATACGCAGTATTTT. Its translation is CASSPGLAGTDTQYF.

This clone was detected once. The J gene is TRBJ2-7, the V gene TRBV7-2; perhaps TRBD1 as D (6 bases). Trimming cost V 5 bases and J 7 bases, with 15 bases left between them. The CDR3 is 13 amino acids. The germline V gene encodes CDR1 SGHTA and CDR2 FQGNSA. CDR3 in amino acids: CASSPGTFQEQYF. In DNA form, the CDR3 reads TGTGCCAGCAGCCCCGGGACATTCCAAGAGCAGTACTTC.

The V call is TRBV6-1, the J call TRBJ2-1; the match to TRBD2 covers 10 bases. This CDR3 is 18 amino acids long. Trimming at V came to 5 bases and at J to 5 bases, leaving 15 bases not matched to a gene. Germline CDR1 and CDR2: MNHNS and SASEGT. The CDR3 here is CASSQLSSGTSVHNEQFF. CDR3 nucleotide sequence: TGTGCCAGCAGTCAATTATCTTCCGGGACTAGCGTACACAATGAGCAGTTCTTC.

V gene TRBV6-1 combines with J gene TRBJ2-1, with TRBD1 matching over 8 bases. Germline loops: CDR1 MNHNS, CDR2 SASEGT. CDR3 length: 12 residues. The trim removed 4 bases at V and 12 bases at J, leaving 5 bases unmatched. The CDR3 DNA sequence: TGTGCCAGCAGTGCCCAGGGGGCAGGGCAGTTCTTC. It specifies CASSAQGAGQFF.

CDR3 nucleotide sequence: TGTGCCAGCAGTGACCCGAAAGGGCTGTATTTT. Its protein is CASSDPKGLYF. This chain connects TRBV9 to TRBJ2-3; D gene ambiguous. The CDR3 is 11 amino acids. The V and J ends lost 5 bases and 14 bases respectively, with 15 bases between them. CDR1 and CDR2 (germline): SGDLS, YYNGEE.

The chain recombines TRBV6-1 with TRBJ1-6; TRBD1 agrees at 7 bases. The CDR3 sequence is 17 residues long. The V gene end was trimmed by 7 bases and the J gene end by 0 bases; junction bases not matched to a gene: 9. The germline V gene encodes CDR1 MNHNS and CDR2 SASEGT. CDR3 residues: CASTLGQTSSYNSPLHF. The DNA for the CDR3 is TGTGCCAGCACTTTGGGACAGACCAGCTCCTATAATTCACCCCTCCACTTT.

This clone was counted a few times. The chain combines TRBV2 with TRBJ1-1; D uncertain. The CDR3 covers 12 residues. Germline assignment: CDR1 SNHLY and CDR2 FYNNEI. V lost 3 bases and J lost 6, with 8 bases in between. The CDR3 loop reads CASSDARAEAFF. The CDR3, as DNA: TGTGCCAGCAGTGATGCCCGAGCTGAAGCTTTCTTT.

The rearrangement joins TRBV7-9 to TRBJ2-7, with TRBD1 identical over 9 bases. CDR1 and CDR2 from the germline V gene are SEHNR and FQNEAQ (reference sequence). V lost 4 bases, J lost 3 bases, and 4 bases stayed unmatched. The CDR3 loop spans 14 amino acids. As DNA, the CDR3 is TGTGCCAGCAGCTCCGGGACAGGGTACTACGAGCAGTACTTC. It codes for CASSSGTGYYEQYF.

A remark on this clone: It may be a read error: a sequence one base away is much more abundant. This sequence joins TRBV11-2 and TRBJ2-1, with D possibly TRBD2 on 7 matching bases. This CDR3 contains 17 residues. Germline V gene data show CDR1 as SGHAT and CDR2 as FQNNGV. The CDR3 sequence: CASSLGRGGSSYNEKFF. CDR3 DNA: TGTGCCAGCAGCTTAGGAAGGGGGGGGAGCTCCTACAATGAGAAGTTCTTC.

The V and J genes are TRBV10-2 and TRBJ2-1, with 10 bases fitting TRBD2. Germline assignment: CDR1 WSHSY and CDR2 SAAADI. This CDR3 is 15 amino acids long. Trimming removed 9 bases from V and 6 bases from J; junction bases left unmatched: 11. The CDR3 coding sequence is TGCGCCAGTTCTAGCGGGAGCTGGTTACGCAATGAGCAGTTCTTC. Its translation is CASSSGSWLRNEQFF.

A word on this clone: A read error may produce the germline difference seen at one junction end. This CDR3 reads CACSLSGRDTDTQYF. CDR3 DNA sequence: TGTGCCTGCAGCTTGAGCGGGAGAGACACAGATACGCAGTATTTT. The chain joins TRBV11-1 to TRBJ2-3, with TRBD2 matching over 8 bases. This CDR3 region has 15 residues. CDR1 is SGHAT, CDR2 FQDESV, per germline (reference sequence). Full variable domain (missing parts from reference TRBV11-1 and TRBJ2-3): EAEVAQSPRYKITEKSQAVAFWCDPISGHATLYWYRQILGQGPELLVQFQDESVVDDSQLPKDRFSAERLKGVDSTLKIQPAELGDSAMYLCACSLSGRDTDTQYFGPGTRLTVL.

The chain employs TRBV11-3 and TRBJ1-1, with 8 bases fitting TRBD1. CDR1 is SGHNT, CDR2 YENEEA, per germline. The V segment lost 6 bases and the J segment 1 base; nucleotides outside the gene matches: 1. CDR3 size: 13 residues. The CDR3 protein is CASRGTGNTEAFF. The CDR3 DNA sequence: TGTGCCAGCAGGGGGACAGGGAACACTGAAGCTTTCTTT. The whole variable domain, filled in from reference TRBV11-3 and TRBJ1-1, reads EAGVVQSPRYKIIEKKQPVAFWCNPISGHNTLYWYLQNLGQGPELLIRYENEEAVDDSQLPKDRFSAERLKGVDSTLKIQPAELGDSAVYLCASRGTGNTEAFFGQGTRLTVV.

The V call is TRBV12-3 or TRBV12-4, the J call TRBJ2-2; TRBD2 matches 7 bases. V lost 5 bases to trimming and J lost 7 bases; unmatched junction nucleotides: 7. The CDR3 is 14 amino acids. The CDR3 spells CASSGPGGDGELFF. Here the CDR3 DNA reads TGTGCCAGCAGTGGGCCGGGGGGTGACGGGGAGCTGTTTTTT.

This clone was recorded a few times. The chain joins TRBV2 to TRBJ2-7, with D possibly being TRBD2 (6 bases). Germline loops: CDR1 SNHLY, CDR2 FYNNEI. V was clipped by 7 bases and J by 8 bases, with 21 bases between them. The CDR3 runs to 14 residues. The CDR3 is CASTPMSGPGQQYF. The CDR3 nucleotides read TGTGCCAGCACTCCTATGAGCGGGCCGGGGCAGCAGTACTTC.

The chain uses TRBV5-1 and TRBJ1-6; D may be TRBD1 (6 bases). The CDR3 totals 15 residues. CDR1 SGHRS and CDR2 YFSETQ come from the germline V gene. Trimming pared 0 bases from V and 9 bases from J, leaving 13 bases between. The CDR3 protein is CASSLVSGGGSPLHF. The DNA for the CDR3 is TGCGCCAGCAGCTTGGTATCCGGGGGCGGTTCACCCCTCCACTTT.

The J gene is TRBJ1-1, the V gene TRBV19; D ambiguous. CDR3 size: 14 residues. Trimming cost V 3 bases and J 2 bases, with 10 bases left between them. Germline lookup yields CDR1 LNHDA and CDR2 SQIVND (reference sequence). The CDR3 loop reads CASSIPPSNTEAFF. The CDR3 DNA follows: TGTGCCAGTAGTATTCCACCCAGCAACACTGAAGCTTTCTTT.

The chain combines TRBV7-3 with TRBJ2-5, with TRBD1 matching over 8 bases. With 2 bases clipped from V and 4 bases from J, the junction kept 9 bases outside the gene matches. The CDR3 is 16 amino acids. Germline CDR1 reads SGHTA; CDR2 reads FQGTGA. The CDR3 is CASSLQGAGIGETQYF. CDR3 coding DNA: TGTGCCAGCAGCTTACAGGGGGCGGGGATCGGAGAGACCCAGTACTTC.

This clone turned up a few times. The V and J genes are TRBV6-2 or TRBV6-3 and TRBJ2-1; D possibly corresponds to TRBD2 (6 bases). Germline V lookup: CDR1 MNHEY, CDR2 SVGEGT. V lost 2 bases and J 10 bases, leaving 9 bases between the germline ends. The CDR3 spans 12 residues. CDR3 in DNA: TGTGCCAGCAGTTACGCAGCGGGCGAGCAGTTCTTC. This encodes CASSYAAGEQFF.

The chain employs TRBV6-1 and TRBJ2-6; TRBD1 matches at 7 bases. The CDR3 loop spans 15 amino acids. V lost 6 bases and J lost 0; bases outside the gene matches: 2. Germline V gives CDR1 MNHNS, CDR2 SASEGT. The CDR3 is CASRAGGSGANVLTF. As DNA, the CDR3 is TGTGCCAGCAGGGCAGGGGGCTCTGGGGCCAACGTCCTGACTTTC.

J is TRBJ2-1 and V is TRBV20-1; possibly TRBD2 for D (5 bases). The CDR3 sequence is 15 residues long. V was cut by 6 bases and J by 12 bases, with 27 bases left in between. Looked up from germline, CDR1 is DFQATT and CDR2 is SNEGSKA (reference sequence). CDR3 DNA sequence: TGCAGTGCCTACCACTGGGAGCGAGAAACCTTTGGGCAGTTCTTC. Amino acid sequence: CSAYHWERETFGQFF.

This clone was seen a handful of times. CDR3 in amino acids: CSARVGKERGYTF. In nucleotides, the CDR3 is TGCAGTGCTAGAGTCGGGAAGGAACGGGGCTACACCTTC. The rearrangement joins TRBV20-1 to TRBJ1-2; D unclear. This CDR3 is 13 amino acids long. With 1 base removed from V and 8 bases from J, the gap between germline ends came to 14 bases. Germline V lookup: CDR1 DFQATT, CDR2 SNEGSKA (reference sequence).

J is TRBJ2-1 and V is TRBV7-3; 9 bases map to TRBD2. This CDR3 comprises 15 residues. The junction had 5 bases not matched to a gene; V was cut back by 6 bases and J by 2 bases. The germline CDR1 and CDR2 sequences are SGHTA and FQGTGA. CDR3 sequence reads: CASSLAGDPYNEQFF. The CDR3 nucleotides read TGTGCCAGCAGTTTAGCGGGAGACCCCTACAATGAGCAGTTCTTC.

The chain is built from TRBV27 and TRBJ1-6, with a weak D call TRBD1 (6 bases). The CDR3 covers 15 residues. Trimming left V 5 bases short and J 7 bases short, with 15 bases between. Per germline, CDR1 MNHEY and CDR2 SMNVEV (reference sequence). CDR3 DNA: TGTGCCAGCAGTCCACTGGACAGAAACAATTCACCCCTCCACTTT. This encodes CASSPLDRNNSPLHF.

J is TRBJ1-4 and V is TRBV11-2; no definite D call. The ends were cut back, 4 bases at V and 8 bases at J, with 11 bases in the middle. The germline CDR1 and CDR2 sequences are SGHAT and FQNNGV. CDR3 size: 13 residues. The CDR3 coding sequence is TGTGCCAGCAGCTCCGAGGAGCTCGAAAAACTGTTTTTT. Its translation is CASSSEELEKLFF.

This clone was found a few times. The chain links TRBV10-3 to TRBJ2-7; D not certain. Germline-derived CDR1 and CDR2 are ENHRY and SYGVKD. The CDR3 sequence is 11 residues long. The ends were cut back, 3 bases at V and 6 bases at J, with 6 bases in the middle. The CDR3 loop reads CAISDSGEQYF. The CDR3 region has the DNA TGTGCCATCAGTGACTCTGGCGAGCAGTACTTC.

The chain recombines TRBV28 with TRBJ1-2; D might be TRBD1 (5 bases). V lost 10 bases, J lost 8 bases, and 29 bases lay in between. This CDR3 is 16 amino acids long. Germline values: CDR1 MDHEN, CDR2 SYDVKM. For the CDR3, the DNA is TGTGCCACCAAGTTACCAGCGGTACAGGCGGTAGGGGGCTACACCTTC. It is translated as CATKLPAVQAVGGYTF.